The 27 T cell receptor beta chains below all came from one sample that was sequenced in a study of T cell responses to AZD1222 COVID-19 vaccine. The table came from immunoSEQ multiplex PCR; TCRdb's copy has only in-frame clones and leaves some out. The sample contains roughly 180,000 clones, 85% to 95% of which appear only once. This sample comprised peripheral blood, obtained 28 days after the second dose of the MenACWY control vaccine. Source of these receptors: an adult who received the MenACWY meningococcal vaccine as a control.

A single count supports this clone. V gene TRBV19 combines with J gene TRBJ2-2; perhaps TRBD2 as D (6 bases). CDR1 LNHDA and CDR2 SQIVND come from the germline V gene (reference sequence). V lost 2 bases to trimming and J lost 0 bases, with 13 bases between them. The CDR3 has 17 residues. The CDR3: CASSIRYGGSNTGELFF. CDR3 nucleotides: TGTGCCAGTAGTATACGTTACGGGGGTTCGAACACCGGGGAGCTGTTTTTT.

J is TRBJ1-2 and V is TRBV5-6; perhaps TRBD1 as D (6 bases). There are 14 residues in the CDR3. Germline values: CDR1 SGHDT, CDR2 YYEEEE. V was cut by 1 base and J by 1 base, with 8 bases left in between. The CDR3 nucleotides read TGTGCCAGCAGCTTGACAGGGAATAACTATGGCTACACCTTC. Its protein is CASSLTGNNYGYTF.

V is TRBV11-2 and J is TRBJ2-1; TRBD2 is a possible D gene (6 bases). CDR3 length equals 14 residues. The germline V gene encodes CDR1 SGHAT and CDR2 FQNNGV. V was cut by 4 bases and J by 0 bases, with 7 bases left in between. CDR3 residues: CASSYGGSYNEQFF. CDR3 DNA sequence: TGTGCCAGCAGCTACGGGGGCTCCTACAATGAGCAGTTCTTC.

The rearrangement uses TRBV5-6 and TRBJ1-3; D not certain. The CDR3 loop spans 15 amino acids. CDR1 SGHDT and CDR2 YYEEEE come from the germline V gene. The germline V and J ends were trimmed by 3 bases and 6 bases, with 16 bases remaining between them. In DNA, the CDR3 is TGTGCCAGCAGCTCAACCTTCGGGGTACTAAACACCATATATTTT. Protein product: CASSSTFGVLNTIYF.

CDR3 DNA sequence: TGTGCCAGCAGCCGTGACAGGGGAGAGACCCAGTACTTC. Its translation is CASSRDRGETQYF. This chain joins TRBV11-2 and TRBJ2-5; 8 bases match TRBD1. The V gene end was trimmed by 5 bases and the J gene end by 4 bases; junction bases not matched to a gene: 3. The CDR3 runs to 13 residues. The germline gives CDR1 SGHAT, CDR2 FQNNGV.

In this sample, this clone turned up once. V is TRBV28 and J is TRBJ2-1; a weak D match, TRBD1 (5 bases). Trimming cost V 3 bases and J 8 bases, with 11 bases left between them. The CDR3 loop spans 13 amino acids. Per the germline V gene, CDR1 is MDHEN and CDR2 is SYDVKM. The CDR3 DNA sequence: TGTGCCAGCAGTTTTCCAGGGATCCATGAGCAGTTCTTC. Its protein is CASSFPGIHEQFF.

This chain links TRBV5-8 with TRBJ2-7; 11 bases align to TRBD2. Germline-derived CDR1 and CDR2 are SGHTS and YDEGEE. With V trimmed by 1 base and J by 2 bases, 2 bases remained unmatched. This CDR3 region has 15 residues. The CDR3 nucleotides read TGTGCCAGCAGCTTGAGACTAGCGGGGCCCTACGAGCAGTACTTC. It translates to CASSLRLAGPYEQYF.

The chain recombines TRBV5-1 with TRBJ1-1; D unresolved. Trimming stripped 1 base from V and 1 base from J, with 5 bases between. CDR1 and CDR2 (germline): SGHRS, YFSETQ. CDR3 length: 13 residues. This CDR3 reads CASSLTRNTEAFF. In DNA, the CDR3 is TGCGCCAGCAGCTTGACAAGGAACACTGAAGCTTTCTTT.

The J gene is TRBJ1-2, the V gene TRBV7-9, with D maybe TRBD1 (5 bases). The CDR3 contains 13 residues. The V and J ends lost 5 bases and 8 bases respectively, with 15 bases between them. CDR1 is SEHNR and CDR2 is FQNEAQ in the germline V gene (reference sequence). DNA for the CDR3: TGTGCCAGCAGCCAAGGGGCCTGGGAGGGCTACACCTTC. Its protein is CASSQGAWEGYTF.

V and J are TRBV4-2 and TRBJ2-7; 7 nucleotides agree with TRBD1. The CDR3 extends over 15 amino acids. From germline, CDR1 is LGHNA and CDR2 YNFKEQ. V trimming: 0 bases; J trimming: 2 bases; junction bases outside the gene matches: 4. Here the CDR3 reads CASSQEPTGPYEQYF. The DNA for the CDR3 is TGTGCCAGCAGCCAAGAACCGACAGGGCCCTACGAGCAGTACTTC.

This clone has more than one count but fewer than ten. This chain links TRBV7-9 with TRBJ1-1; 9 bases map to TRBD1. Trimming removed 5 bases from V and 5 bases from J; junction bases left unmatched: 9. The CDR3 is made up of 15 amino acids. Germline lookup yields CDR1 SEHNR and CDR2 FQNEAQ (reference sequence). The CDR3 bases are TGTGCCAGCAGCCCGCCCGGGACAGGGAAAACTGAAGCTTTCTTT. Protein product: CASSPPGTGKTEAFF.

The chain employs TRBV5-1 and TRBJ2-7, with 9 bases identical to TRBD1. CDR1 is SGHRS and CDR2 is YFSETQ in the germline V gene. The V segment lost 4 bases and the J segment 4 bases; nucleotides outside the gene matches: 3. The CDR3 consists of 13 residues. The CDR3 loop is CASSMGQGYEQYF. CDR3 nucleotide sequence: TGCGCCAGCAGCATGGGACAGGGTTACGAGCAGTACTTC.

This rearrangement joins TRBV19 to TRBJ2-7; D is undetermined. Trimming left V 8 bases short and J 1 base short, with 15 bases between. This CDR3 contains 14 residues. Germline lookup yields CDR1 LNHDA and CDR2 SQIVND (reference sequence). The CDR3 DNA follows: TGTGCCAGTCGCCGAGACTCGCTTTCCTACGAGCAGTACTTC. Amino acids: CASRRDSLSYEQYF.

CDR3 sequence: CASSRTGTLNEQFF. For the CDR3, the DNA is TGTGCCAGCAGCCGAACCGGGACTCTAAATGAGCAGTTCTTC. The genes are TRBV5-5 and TRBJ2-1; TRBD2 is a possible D gene (6 bases). From germline, CDR1 is SGHKS and CDR2 YYEKEE (reference sequence). V was pared by 4 bases and J by 7 bases, with 15 bases between. The CDR3 covers 14 residues.

V and J are TRBV5-5 and TRBJ1-2; no definite D call. V was trimmed by 0 bases and J by 1 base, leaving 13 bases between them. Germline V lookup: CDR1 SGHKS, CDR2 YYEKEE (reference sequence). CDR3 size: 16 residues. The DNA for the CDR3 is TGTGCCAGCAGCTTGGCCGTAACATGGGGTAACTATGGCTACACCTTC. Translation: CASSLAVTWGNYGYTF.

The J gene is TRBJ1-1, the V gene TRBV7-9, with TRBD1 identical over 7 bases. The J segment lost 7 bases and the V segment lost 4 bases, leaving 9 bases of the junction unmatched. CDR3 length: 14 residues. Germline V gene sequence: CDR1 SEHNR, CDR2 FQNEAQ (reference sequence). Here the CDR3 DNA reads TGTGCCAGCAGCTCGAAGGACAGGAGGGGTGAAGCTTTCTTT. Amino acids: CASSSKDRRGEAFF.

The chain employs TRBV5-1 and TRBJ1-2; D unclear. This CDR3 is 13 amino acids long. Germline-derived CDR1 and CDR2 are SGHRS and YFSETQ. V was shortened by 1 base and J by 7 bases, with 11 bases between the two germline ends. CDR3 DNA: TGCGCCAGCAGCTTGATCGGGGAGCGTGGCTACACCTTC. Its translation: CASSLIGERGYTF.

In DNA, the CDR3 is TGTGCCAGCAGCCAAGATCGACGGGGGGGGAACTACAATGAGCAGTTCTTC. It specifies CASSQDRRGGNYNEQFF. This chain connects TRBV3-1 (or the pseudogene TRBV3-2) to TRBJ2-1, with 8 bases matching TRBD2. V was clipped by 0 bases and J by 3 bases; unmatched bases: 7. CDR1 and CDR2 (germline): LGHDT, YNNKEL (reference sequence). The CDR3 spans 17 residues.

V and J are TRBV19 and TRBJ2-2, with 7 bases that match TRBD1. With 3 bases clipped from V and 1 base from J, the junction kept 8 bases outside the gene matches. There are 17 residues in the CDR3. Looked up from germline, CDR1 is LNHDA and CDR2 is SQIVND (reference sequence). The CDR3 DNA is TGTGCCAGTAGTATCTACCGAGGACAGGTGAACACCGGGGAGCTGTTTTTT. This translates into CASSIYRGQVNTGELFF.

The V gene is TRBV6-5, the J gene TRBJ1-5; D possibly corresponds to TRBD1 (6 bases). V lost 2 bases and J 7 bases, leaving 12 bases between the germline ends. The CDR3 is 14 amino acids. Germline V gene lookup returns CDR1 MNHEY and CDR2 SVGAGI. This CDR3 reads CASSYRGEGQPQHF. The CDR3 nucleotides are TGTGCCAGCAGTTACAGGGGGGAAGGACAGCCCCAGCATTTT.

This sequence joins TRBV28 and TRBJ1-5; D is undetermined. This CDR3 spans 13 amino acids. V was clipped by 2 bases and J by 2 bases, with 4 bases between them. The germline V gene has CDR1 MDHEN and CDR2 SYDVKM. The CDR3 region has the DNA TGTGCCAGCAGTTTACTCGGCAATCAGCCCCAGCATTTT. Its translation: CASSLLGNQPQHF.

The chain has TRBV7-8 and TRBJ2-2; 7 nucleotides align to TRBD2. J was trimmed by 4 bases and V by 2 bases; bases with no gene match: 4. The V gene's germline CDR1 is SGHVS and CDR2 FQNEAQ. This CDR3 region has 15 residues. CDR3 sequence reads: CASSLSGGVTGELFF. The CDR3 bases are TGTGCCAGCAGCTTATCGGGAGGTGTCACCGGGGAGCTGTTTTTT. Together with reference TRBV7-8 and TRBJ2-2, the CDR3 gives the full variable domain: GAGVSQSPRYKVAKRGQDVALRCDPISGHVSLFWYQQALGQGPEFLTYFQNEAQLDKSGLPSDRFFAERPEGSVSTLKIQRTQQEDSAVYLCASSLSGGVTGELFFGEGSRLTVL.

The V gene is TRBV6-6, the J gene TRBJ1-2, with TRBD1 matching 9 bases. V trimming: 7 bases; J trimming: 10 bases; junction bases outside the gene matches: 10. Germline loops: CDR1 MNHNY, CDR2 SVGAGI (reference sequence). This CDR3 is built from 13 residues. The CDR3 here is CASILDRGVSYTF. The CDR3 nucleotides are TGTGCCAGCATCTTAGACAGGGGGGTTTCCTACACCTTC.

The chain links TRBV28 to TRBJ1-4, with 11 bases matching TRBD1. After removal of 5 bases from V and 11 bases from J, the junction contained 4 bases not matched to a gene. Germline V gene lookup returns CDR1 MDHEN and CDR2 SYDVKM. This CDR3 comprises 13 residues. The CDR3 loop reads CASSRDRGAKLFF. Written as DNA, the CDR3 is TGTGCCAGCAGTAGGGACAGGGGGGCCAAACTGTTTTTT.

V is TRBV30 and J is TRBJ2-3; D perhaps matches TRBD1 (5 bases). Germline V gene sequence: CDR1 GTSNPN, CDR2 SVGIG (reference sequence). The CDR3 runs 13 residues. V was cut by 3 bases and J by 2 bases, with 9 bases left in between. DNA of the CDR3: TGTGCCTGGAGCAGGGATTCCACAGATACGCAGTATTTT. Its protein product is CAWSRDSTDTQYF.

In its sample, this clone was seen once. This chain links TRBV11-2 with TRBJ1-1; possibly TRBD1 for D (5 bases). Germline V gene sequence: CDR1 SGHAT, CDR2 FQNNGV. The CDR3 is 14 amino acids. Trimming removed 2 bases from V and 5 bases from J, with 12 bases in between. This CDR3 reads CASSLLQGGTEAFF. In DNA form, the CDR3 reads TGTGCCAGCAGCTTATTGCAGGGCGGGACTGAAGCTTTCTTT.

The chain employs TRBV7-2 and TRBJ2-3; D may match TRBD1 or TRBD2 (5 bases each). This CDR3 spans 14 amino acids. Trimming removed 2 bases from V and 6 bases from J, with 12 bases in between. The germline V gene encodes CDR1 SGHTA and CDR2 FQGNSA. In DNA form, the CDR3 reads TGTGCCAGCAGCTTATCGAACGGGGCCGATACGCAGTATTTT. It yields the protein CASSLSNGADTQYF.